This TCR beta chain came from a study of blood T cell repertoires in COVID-19. Study-wide context: Acute and convalescent COVID-19 specimens originated in the United States, Italy and Spain.

As processed by the authors: Estimation of nucleated cell counts relied on the amplification of reference gene primers. The protocol was immunoSEQ multiplex PCR, while the TCRdb copy is restricted to in-frame clones and leaves out a portion. V, J and clone size derive from that table, while D and trimming were established from the DNA sequence. The data contain under 300,000 clones, roughly nine tenths of them singletons. Germline values: CDR1 MNHEY, CDR2 SVGAGI. V was cut by 0 bases and J by 3 bases, with 12 bases left in between. The CDR3 loop spans 15 amino acids. Participants were aged about 18 to 90 years, lived in over 20 US areas, and enrolled virtually. Assignment of participants to cohorts was predicated upon participant-reported clinical history.

Sequenced input: PBMCs or T cells enriched from blood (not recorded which). This receptor was identified in a woman aged 55-69 years who had recovered from COVID-19. This chain uses TRBV6-5 with TRBJ2-7; no definite D call. CDR3 in amino acids: CASSYSLLSNYEQYF. Written as DNA, the CDR3 is TGTGCCAGCAGTTACTCCCTTCTATCTAACTACGAGCAGTACTTC.